In this sample, the clone carrying this T cell receptor (beta chain) turned up once. Trimming removed 5 bases from V and 8 bases from J, with 9 bases in between. The CDR3 is 10 amino acids. Germline-derived CDR1 and CDR2 are SQVTM and ANQGSEA. This specimen belongs to a study of CD8+ T cells in alopecia areata. The treatment: oral pan-JAK inhibitor, 5-10 mg twice daily. Sequencing templates came from extracted RNA that was reverse transcribed into cDNA. Here immunoSEQ multiplex PCR was the method, and the copy in TCRdb shows in-frame clones only, minus some. Of about 220,000 clones listed, 50% to 60% were seen once; the top ten hold roughly 1.4%.

The sequence derives from a human donor with alopecia areata. The chain recombines TRBV29-1 with TRBJ1-1; D is unresolved. The specimen comprised CD4+ T cells sorted from blood, sampled at week 4, from a patient treated with tofacitinib. DNA for the CDR3: TGCAGCGTTCGGCAGACCGAAGCTTTCTTT. Protein: CSVRQTEAFF.